These T cell receptor beta chains were read from a single sample in a study of cytomegalovirus exposure and HLA in healthy donors. This table comes from immunoSEQ multiplex PCR, and its TCRdb copy is limited to in-frame clones, with some not included. The sample has under 200,000 clones; roughly 70% are singletons. Source material: PBMCs. Source of these receptors: a woman in her 30s in good health and CMV-seronegative. Both conserved end residues are part of each CDR3. D genes are given only for firm matches. Rows may omit the clone size; those that give it use once, few, many or a size class.

CDR3 protein,CDR3 DNA,clone size,D gene,V gene,J gene
CASSPRDRGFLNEQFF,TGTGCCAGCTCACCACGGGACAGGGGGTTTTTGAATGAGCAGTTCTTC,few,TRBD1,TRBV18,TRBJ2-1
CASSSRLAAYNEQFF,TGTGCCAGCAGCTCCCGGCTAGCGGCCTACAATGAGCAGTTCTTC,-,TRBD2,TRBV11-1,TRBJ2-1
CASSDDRAHEQYF,TGTGCCAGCAGCGACGACAGGGCCCACGAGCAGTACTTC,-,TRBD1,TRBV7-9,TRBJ2-7
CASSQSYRGDGNTIYF,TGTGCCAGCAGCCAAAGTTACAGGGGAGACGGAAACACCATATATTTT,-,TRBD1,TRBV4-2,TRBJ1-3
CASSQVRDRAYEQYF,TGTGCCAGCAGTCAAGTCCGGGACAGGGCCTACGAGCAGTACTTC,-,TRBD1,TRBV27,TRBJ2-7
CASSEPRGDTEAFF,TGTGCCAGCAGTGAACCCCGCGGCGACACTGAAGCTTTCTTT,-,-,TRBV25-1,TRBJ1-1
CASSLDGAKGYTDTQYF,TGCGCCAGCAGCTTGGACGGAGCTAAAGGATACACAGATACGCAGTATTTT,-,-,TRBV5-1,TRBJ2-3
CAGTGRSLCGQPQHF,TGTGCCGGGACAGGGCGTAGTCTCTGTGGGCAGCCCCAGCATTTT,-,TRBD1,TRBV5-3,TRBJ1-5
CASSLAGTGISYEQYF,TGTGCCAGCAGCTTGGCCGGGACAGGTATCTCCTACGAGCAGTACTTC,-,TRBD1,TRBV5-6,TRBJ2-7
CASSVELGTDTQYF,TGTGCCAGCAGCGTTGAGCTAGGCACAGATACGCAGTATTTT,-,-,TRBV9,TRBJ2-3
CASSITGTGFRQGYTF,TGTGCCAGCAGCATTACCGGGACAGGATTTCGTCAAGGCTACACCTTC,-,TRBD1,TRBV5-6,TRBJ1-2
CASRSGTSGGAGTGELFF,TGTGCCAGCAGAAGTGGGACTAGCGGGGGGGCCGGCACCGGGGAGCTGTTTTTT,-,TRBD2,TRBV25-1,TRBJ2-2
CASSTGTGLAKNIQYF,TGTGCCAGCAGCACCGGGACAGGCCTAGCCAAAAACATTCAGTACTTC,-,TRBD1,TRBV7-9,TRBJ2-4
CASSQWRDSSWFF,TGCGCCAGCAGCCAATGGAGGGACAGCAGCTGGTTCTTC,-,-,TRBV4-1,TRBJ2-1
CASSIDPGTFEQYF,TGTGCCAGTAGTATAGATCCAGGAACCTTCGAGCAGTACTTC,-,-,TRBV19,TRBJ2-7
CASSPAATNEKLFF,TGTGCCAGCTCACCGGCAGCAACTAATGAAAAACTGTTTTTT,-,-,TRBV18,TRBJ1-4
CASSLEGWSTEAFF,TGCGCCAGCAGCTTGGAGGGGTGGAGCACTGAAGCTTTCTTT,-,-,TRBV5-1,TRBJ1-1
CASSTRDTNTEAFF,TGTGCCAGTAGCACTCGAGACACCAACACTGAAGCTTTCTTT,-,-,TRBV19,TRBJ1-1
CASSQDRGEINYGYTF,TGCGCCAGCAGCCAGGACAGGGGAGAAATTAACTATGGCTACACCTTC,-,TRBD1,TRBV4-1,TRBJ1-2
CASSESAGGRNEQFF,TGTGCCAGCAGTGAATCAGCGGGGGGGAGGAATGAGCAGTTCTTC,-,TRBD2,TRBV6-1,TRBJ2-1
CSVEPQGSTDTQYF,TGCAGCGTTGAACCACAGGGGAGCACAGATACGCAGTATTTT,-,TRBD1,TRBV29-1,TRBJ2-3
CAWSVRDRGPREKLFF,TGTGCCTGGAGTGTACGGGACAGGGGGCCGCGGGAAAAACTGTTTTTT,-,TRBD1,TRBV30,TRBJ1-4
CASSLRVSRAQGISYEQYF,TGCGCCAGCAGCTTGAGGGTATCCAGGGCCCAGGGGATATCCTACGAGCAGTACTTC,-,-,TRBV5-1,TRBJ2-7
CASSLGLAEGDTQYF,TGTGCCAGCAGCCTGGGACTAGCGGAGGGAGATACGCAGTATTTT,few,TRBD2,TRBV7-9,TRBJ2-3
CASSLGLAGAYEQYF,TGTGCCAGCAGCTTAGGACTAGCGGGCGCCTACGAGCAGTACTTC,-,TRBD2,TRBV7-8,TRBJ2-7
CASISGGGSQPQHF,TGTGCCAGTATCTCAGGGGGCGGGAGTCAGCCCCAGCATTTT,-,TRBD1,TRBV19,TRBJ1-5
CASSFDREQYF,TGTGCCAGCAGCTTTGACAGGGAACAGTACTTC,-,TRBD1,TRBV5-5,TRBJ2-5
CATSRAGLAGLGTGELFF,TGTGCCACCAGCAGGGCGGGACTAGCGGGGTTGGGCACCGGGGAGCTGTTTTTT,-,TRBD2,TRBV15,TRBJ2-2
CASSEWTSGGQETQYF,TGTGCCAGCAGTGAATGGACTAGCGGGGGTCAGGAGACCCAGTACTTC,-,TRBD2,TRBV2,TRBJ2-5
CASSLRGTAEAFF,TGTGCCAGCAGTTTAAGGGGGACGGCTGAAGCTTTCTTT,-,-,TRBV27,TRBJ1-1
CASSFRDTQYF,TGTGCCAGCAGCTTTCGGGATACGCAGTATTTT,-,-,TRBV7-9,TRBJ2-3
CARGDDSPNQPQHF,TGTGCCCGGGGGGACGACAGCCCCAATCAGCCCCAGCATTTT,few,-,TRBV30,TRBJ1-5
CASSPQGYTEAFF,TGTGCCAGCAGTCCACAGGGTTACACTGAAGCTTTCTTT,-,-,TRBV6-5,TRBJ1-1
CASTPGTGGDWYTEAFF,TGTGCCAGCACCCCCGGTACAGGGGGCGATTGGTACACTGAAGCTTTCTTT,-,TRBD1,TRBV27,TRBJ1-1
CAWSLLSGRSTDTQYF,TGTGCCTGGAGTCTCCTTAGCGGGAGAAGCACAGATACGCAGTATTTT,once,TRBD2,TRBV30,TRBJ2-3
CATRLRTGVFYEQYF,TGTGCCACCAGATTAAGGACAGGGGTTTTTTACGAGCAGTACTTC,-,TRBD1,TRBV15,TRBJ2-7
CASSLRLAGSTDTQYF,TGTGCCAGCAGCTTAAGGCTAGCGGGGTCCACAGATACGCAGTATTTT,few,TRBD2,TRBV11-3,TRBJ2-3
CASSSGGVSTDTQYF,TGTGCCAGCAGCTCGGGGGGGGTAAGCACAGATACGCAGTATTTT,-,TRBD2,TRBV5-4,TRBJ2-3
CASSIVSSLNTGELFF,TGTGCCAGTAGTATAGTGAGTAGCCTGAACACCGGGGAGCTGTTTTTT,-,-,TRBV19,TRBJ2-2
CASSVEGGQWILKQFF,TGTGCCAGCAGCGTAGAAGGGGGACAGTGGATACTTAAACAGTTCTTC,-,TRBD1,TRBV9,TRBJ2-1
CASSLGSGRASGELFF,TGTGCCAGCAGCTTGGGTAGCGGGAGAGCTTCCGGGGAGCTGTTTTTT,-,TRBD2,TRBV5-4,TRBJ2-2
CATQTGYPIPTSREQYF,TGTGCCACCCAGACAGGTTACCCCATCCCTACTTCTCGGGAGCAGTACTTC,-,-,TRBV28,TRBJ2-7
CASSASGSSYNEQFF,TGTGCCAGCAGCGCGAGCGGGAGCTCCTACAATGAGCAGTTCTTC,-,TRBD2,TRBV9,TRBJ2-1
CASSATGNYGYTF,TGTGCCAGCAGTGCCACAGGGAACTATGGCTACACCTTC,-,-,TRBV2,TRBJ1-2
CSVKQGAYEQYF,TGCAGCGTAAAACAGGGGGCTTACGAGCAGTACTTC,once,TRBD1,TRBV29-1,TRBJ2-7
CASSLYGGNEKLFF,TGTGCCAGCAGCTTGTACGGGGGTAATGAAAAACTGTTTTTT,-,-,TRBV5-4,TRBJ1-4
CASTPPGQNSPLHF,TGTGCCAGCACCCCTCCAGGACAGAATTCACCCCTCCACTTT,few,-,TRBV5-4,TRBJ1-6
CASSQDLSGSTDTQYF,TGTGCCAGCAGCCAAGATCTTTCGGGATCCACAGATACGCAGTATTTT,-,-,TRBV14,TRBJ2-3
CASTTFGTGINQPQHF,TGTGCCAGTACCACTTTCGGGACAGGGATAAATCAGCCCCAGCATTTT,once,TRBD1,TRBV2,TRBJ1-5
CASSLRTSGGAGNEQFF,TGCGCCAGCAGCTTGAGGACTAGCGGGGGGGCCGGCAATGAGCAGTTCTTC,few,TRBD2,TRBV5-1,TRBJ2-1
CASSEPGELFF,TGTGCCAGCAGCGAGCCCGGGGAGCTGTTTTTT,once,-,TRBV9,TRBJ2-2
CSVDEGAGVAFF,TGCAGCGTTGATGAGGGGGCTGGGGTAGCTTTCTTT,-,TRBD1,TRBV29-1,TRBJ1-1
CASSLLRGGAYNEQFF,TGTGCCAGCAGTCTACTAAGAGGGGGCGCCTACAATGAGCAGTTCTTC,-,TRBD1,TRBV7-2,TRBJ2-1
CASSTPTGGFTEAFF,TGTGCCAGCAGCACGCCTACAGGGGGCTTTACTGAAGCTTTCTTT,-,TRBD1,TRBV7-2,TRBJ1-1
CASSLGGAQYF,TGTGCCAGCAGCTTAGGGGGGGCCCAGTACTTC,-,-,TRBV11-2,TRBJ2-5
CASGTGRKMTQYF,TGCGCCAGCGGAACTGGGCGAAAAATGACCCAGTACTTC,-,-,TRBV5-1,TRBJ2-5
CASTLAGAGNQPQHF,TGTGCCAGTACCCTTGCGGGGGCCGGCAATCAGCCCCAGCATTTT,-,-,TRBV19,TRBJ1-5
CASSRGTSGVYEQYF,TGTGCCAGCAGCCGAGGGACTAGCGGGGTCTACGAGCAGTACTTC,-,TRBD2,TRBV7-6,TRBJ2-7
CASSLGTSGEQETQYF,TGTGCCAGCAGCTTAGGGACTAGCGGGGAACAAGAGACCCAGTACTTC,-,TRBD2,TRBV11-2,TRBJ2-5